The 20 T cell receptor beta chains below come from one sample, sequenced in a study of cytomegalovirus exposure and HLA in healthy donors. PCR involved 60 Vbeta and 13 Jbeta primers. The table came from immunoSEQ multiplex PCR; TCRdb's copy has only in-frame clones and leaves some out. The repertoire holds some 150,000 clones, roughly 85% seen once, with less than 2.5% in the top ten. Sequences were obtained from PBMCs. These receptors all come from a woman younger than 30 in good health and CMV-seronegative.

V usage is TRBV19 and J usage is TRBJ2-7, with 8 bases identical to TRBD2. The CDR3 spans 12 residues. Germline-derived CDR1 and CDR2 are LNHDA and SQIVND (reference sequence). V shed 5 bases, J shed 7 bases, and the junction held 4 bases outside the gene matches. DNA of the CDR3: TGTGCCAGTAGTCAGCGGGGGCTGGAGCAGTACTTC. Its protein product is CASSQRGLEQYF.

CDR3 sequence reads: CASSDRTGGGGYTF. CDR3 sequence (DNA): TGCGCCAGCAGCGATCGGACAGGGGGCGGGGGCTACACCTTC. This sequence joins TRBV5-1 and TRBJ1-2; TRBD1 aligns across 11 bases. The CDR3 extends over 14 amino acids. The V gene's germline CDR1 is SGHRS and CDR2 YFSETQ. V lost 4 bases, J lost 8 bases, and 7 bases stayed unmatched.

J is TRBJ2-1 and V is TRBV29-1; 13 bases align to TRBD2. The V gene end was trimmed by 6 bases and the J gene end by 3 bases; junction bases not matched to a gene: 8. CDR3 length equals 16 residues. Germline CDR1 reads SQVTM; CDR2 reads ANQGSEA. In nucleotides, the CDR3 is TGCAGCGTAGATGGGACTAGCGGGACCGGCTACAATGAGCAGTTCTTC. This sequence encodes CSVDGTSGTGYNEQFF.

The chain joins TRBV29-1 to TRBJ2-5, with a tentative D call TRBD2 (6 bases). V dropped 8 bases and J dropped 5 bases, with 15 bases sitting between them. The CDR3 sequence is 12 residues long. Germline values: CDR1 SQVTM, CDR2 ANQGSEA. In DNA, the CDR3 is TGCAGCCCACGGGACGCGGGGGAGACCCAGTACTTC. Translated: CSPRDAGETQYF.

The chain joins TRBV4-1 to TRBJ2-1; 8 nucleotides agree with TRBD2. The CDR3 loop spans 17 amino acids. Germline V gene sequence: CDR1 MGHRA, CDR2 YSYEKL. J was trimmed by 9 bases and V by 4 bases; bases with no gene match: 17. The CDR3, as DNA: TGCGCCAGCAGCCCATCCTCAGGAGCGGGGGTGGGCTTTGAGCAGTTCTTC. Amino acids: CASSPSSGAGVGFEQFF.

This chain connects TRBV19 to TRBJ2-7; possibly TRBD2 for D (6 bases). With 1 base removed from V and 2 bases from J, the gap between germline ends came to 9 bases. Germline assignment: CDR1 LNHDA and CDR2 SQIVND (reference sequence). This CDR3 region has 14 residues. The CDR3 DNA is TGTGCCAGTAGTATAGTGGCGGGGACCTACGAGCAGTACTTC. Translated: CASSIVAGTYEQYF.

This clone is deemed medium-sized (0.01 to 0.1%). V is TRBV30 and J is TRBJ2-5; 16 bases are a match to TRBD2. The germline gives CDR1 GTSNPN, CDR2 SVGIG (reference sequence). CDR3 size: 17 residues. Losses at the gene ends were 0 bases for V and 2 bases for J; bases not matched to a gene: 3. The CDR3 spells CAWSVGTSGGGQETQYF. CDR3 DNA: TGTGCCTGGAGTGTAGGGACTAGCGGGGGGGGTCAAGAGACCCAGTACTTC.

The chain recombines TRBV5-4 with TRBJ2-7, with TRBD2 identical over 10 bases. This CDR3 comprises 15 residues. Germline CDR1 is SGHNT and CDR2 is YYREEE (reference sequence). Trimming took 4 bases from V and 4 from J; bases not matched to a gene: 8. CDR3 in DNA: TGTGCCAGCAGCCGGGGGGCTAGCGGGAGTTACGAGCAGTACTTC. It encodes CASSRGASGSYEQYF.

The chain has TRBV28 and TRBJ2-3, with D possibly TRBD1 on 5 matching bases. From germline, CDR1 is MDHEN and CDR2 SYDVKM. The length of the CDR3 is 13 residues. Trimming took off 6 bases at V and 3 bases at J, with 10 bases between the two ends. The CDR3 sequence: CASRTAGTDTQYF. The CDR3 coding sequence is TGTGCCAGCAGGACCGCAGGGACAGATACGCAGTATTTT.

V gene TRBV19 combines with J gene TRBJ1-5, with 9 bases that match TRBD1. This CDR3 is built from 16 residues. Trimming cost V 6 bases and J 4 bases; bases outside gene matches: 10. Germline V gene data show CDR1 as LNHDA and CDR2 as SQIVND (reference sequence). The CDR3 DNA sequence: TGTGCCAGTAGCTCCATGGACAGGGGTAATAATCAGCCCCAGCATTTT. Its translation is CASSSMDRGNNQPQHF.

The rearrangement links TRBV7-2 to TRBJ2-3; TRBD1 matches 10 bases. Losses at the gene ends were 5 bases for V and 5 bases for J; bases not matched to a gene: 10. Germline loops: CDR1 SGHTA, CDR2 FQGNSA. The CDR3 extends over 16 amino acids. The CDR3 nucleotides are TGTGCCAGCAGCAGACAGGGGGCCTCAGTGGGAGATACGCAGTATTTT. This encodes CASSRQGASVGDTQYF. The whole variable domain, remainder taken from reference TRBV7-2 and TRBJ2-3, is GAGVSQSPSNKVTEKGKDVELRCDPISGHTALYWYRQSLGQGLEFLIYFQGNSAPDKSGLPSDRFSAERTGGSVSTLTIQRTQQEDSAVYLCASSRQGASVGDTQYFGPGTRLTVL.

This clone came up a few times. The CDR3 DNA reads as TGCAGCGGATATTCTGGGACTAGTGGGACCAATGAGCAGTTCTTC. Translated: CSGYSGTSGTNEQFF. This sequence joins TRBV29-1 and TRBJ2-1; TRBD2 matches at 8 bases. The length of the CDR3 is 15 residues. After removal of 7 bases from V and 6 bases from J, the junction contained 14 bases not matched to a gene. Germline V gives CDR1 SQVTM, CDR2 ANQGSEA.

The chain couples TRBV7-6 to TRBJ2-7; 11 bases are shared with TRBD1. The junction had 2 bases not matched to a gene; V was cut back by 4 bases and J by 3 bases. CDR3 length: 14 residues. Germline CDR1 is SGHVS and CDR2 is FNYEAQ. CDR3 sequence: CASSSGTGGYEQYF. The DNA of the CDR3 is TGTGCCAGCAGCTCCGGGACAGGGGGCTACGAGCAGTACTTC.

V usage is TRBV15 and J usage is TRBJ2-7; 8 positions match TRBD1. Germline V gene sequence: CDR1 LNHNV, CDR2 YYDKDF (reference sequence). This CDR3 region has 16 residues. V was clipped by 2 bases and J by 1 base; unmatched bases: 7. The CDR3 sequence is CATSRSKGQDSYEQYF. In DNA form, the CDR3 reads TGTGCCACCAGCAGATCAAAGGGACAGGATTCCTACGAGCAGTACTTC.

The chain couples TRBV28 to TRBJ2-5, with D possibly matching TRBD2 (5 bases). Germline V gives CDR1 MDHEN, CDR2 SYDVKM. The CDR3 totals 15 residues. V was trimmed by 5 bases and J by 5 bases, leaving 18 bases between them. CDR3 DNA: TGTGCCAGCAGTCGGGGATCAGAGGGAGTTGAGACCCAGTACTTC. Protein sequence: CASSRGSEGVETQYF. Variable domain in full (rest from reference TRBV28 and TRBJ2-5): DVKVTQSSRYLVKRTGEKVFLECVQDMDHENMFWYRQDPGLGLRLIYFSYDVKMKEKGDIPEGYSVSREKKERFSLILESASTNQTSMYLCASSRGSEGVETQYFGPGTRLLVL.

This chain joins TRBV11-2 and TRBJ1-3, with D perhaps matching TRBD1 (6 bases). The CDR3 covers 15 residues. In germline, CDR1 is SGHAT, CDR2 FQNNGV. V shed 4 bases and J shed 2 bases, with 12 bases lying between them. The CDR3 DNA reads TGTGCCAGCAGCTGGCGGGGGGCGGCTGGAAACACCATATATTTT. Its translation is CASSWRGAAGNTIYF. The full variable domain, in which reference TRBV11-2 and TRBJ1-3 provide the parts outside the CDR3, is EAGVAQSPRYKIIEKRQSVAFWCNPISGHATLYWYQQILGQGPKLLIQFQNNGVVDDSQLPKDRFSAERLKGVDSTLKIQPAKLEDSAVYLCASSWRGAAGNTIYFGEGSWLTVV.

The V call is TRBV4-3, the J call TRBJ2-3; 12 nucleotides line up with TRBD2. The CDR3 has 17 amino acids. V shed 5 bases, J shed 6 bases, and the junction held 12 bases outside the gene matches. Germline assignment: CDR1 LGHNA and CDR2 YSLEER. CDR3 amino acids: CASSSRAASGGVDTQYF. The CDR3 nucleotides read TGCGCCAGCAGCTCCCGGGCGGCTAGCGGGGGGGTGGATACGCAGTATTTT.

The rearrangement joins TRBV6-6 to TRBJ1-2; 8 bases are a match to TRBD1. The CDR3 consists of 12 residues. Germline CDR1 and CDR2: MNHNY and SVGAGI (reference sequence). The J segment lost 4 bases and the V segment lost 9 bases, leaving 4 bases of the junction unmatched. As DNA, the CDR3 is TGTGCCAGTGGGACAGGCTCCTATGGCTACACCTTC. Residues: CASGTGSYGYTF.

This chain uses TRBV25-1 with TRBJ2-5; D gene uncertain. This CDR3 has 13 amino acids. The V end was cut by 2 bases, the J end by 0 bases, with 4 bases between. Germline V lookup: CDR1 MGHDK, CDR2 SYGVNS. The CDR3 bases are TGTGCCAGCAGTGAACTCGACCAAGAGACCCAGTACTTC. This encodes CASSELDQETQYF.

The V call is TRBV9, the J call TRBJ2-7, with 8 nucleotides matching TRBD1. There are 15 residues in the CDR3. Trimming removed 1 base from V and 4 bases from J; junction bases left unmatched: 7. CDR1 is SGDLS, CDR2 YYNGEE, per germline. The CDR3 sequence is CASSVSPGGLYEQYF. The CDR3 nucleotides are TGTGCCAGCAGCGTATCCCCAGGGGGCCTTTACGAGCAGTACTTC.